This TCR beta chain stems from a study of T cell changes during pregnancy in multiple sclerosis (dated by TCRdb to between 2018 and 2021). Background on the whole study: The study examined how the T cell repertoire changed over the course of pregnancy in women with multiple sclerosis.

Concerning this clone itself: No antigen is known for it. Per-base quality was not reported, and no clone a single base away is much larger than it.

Preparation of the library involved the immunoSEQ multiplex PCR assay. What TCRdb holds here is the immuneACCESS table cut down to in-frame rearrangements. Part of the clones is not present; checked against another copy, under half of the missing clones reflect an unresolved V gene, and the others are unexplained. Recorded for this sample are approximately 61,000 clones; approximately 89% of them occurred a single time. Roughly 3.5% of the sample is taken by the ten largest. Clipping removes 3 bases from V and 0 bases from J, with 7 as the unmatched junction base count. According to the germline V gene, CDR1 reads MDHEN and CDR2 reads SYDVKM. There are 17 amino acids in the CDR3, from cysteine to phenylalanine inclusive. Of all the DNA, just the CDR3 is kept, 51 bases in frame from base 1.

The sequences come from peripheral blood, collected after pregnancy. The TCR sequence derives from a female donor in good health, enrolled as a control in a pregnancy study. The chain is made from TRBV28 and TRBJ1-1; 10 nucleotides in the junction match TRBD1. At the DNA level, the sequence is TGTGCCAGCAGTTTGCCACCGGGACAGGGGATGAACACTGAAGCTTTCTTT. Its translation is CASSLPPGQGMNTEAFF.